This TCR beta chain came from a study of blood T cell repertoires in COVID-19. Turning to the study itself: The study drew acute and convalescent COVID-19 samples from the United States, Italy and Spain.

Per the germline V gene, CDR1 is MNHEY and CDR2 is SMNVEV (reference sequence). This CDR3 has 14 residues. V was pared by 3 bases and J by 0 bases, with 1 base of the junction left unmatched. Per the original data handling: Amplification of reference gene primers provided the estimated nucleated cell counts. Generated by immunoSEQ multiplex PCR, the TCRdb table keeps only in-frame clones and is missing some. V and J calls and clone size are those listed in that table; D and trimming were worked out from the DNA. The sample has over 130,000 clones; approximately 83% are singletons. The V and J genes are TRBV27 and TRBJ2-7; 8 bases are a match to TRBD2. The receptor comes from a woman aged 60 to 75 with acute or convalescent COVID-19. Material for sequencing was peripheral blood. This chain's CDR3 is CASSFSGSSYEQYF. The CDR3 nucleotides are TGTGCCAGCAGTTTCAGCGGGAGCTCCTACGAGCAGTACTTC.